The rows below give T cell receptor beta chains drawn from one sample of a study of blood T cells in healthy people across ages. From the 5' RACE reads, TCRdb called clonotypes with MiXCR, one entry per CDR3 protein. The repertoire holds about 1.4 million distinct CDR3 sequences, with almost 60% as singletons. The sequenced sample was blood. The receptors derive from a young man in good health. CDR3s include the opening cysteine and the closing phenylalanine or tryptophan. The D gene is left open where the match is weak. Size values are once, few and many counts, or a class for expanded clones, and some rows have none.

D gene	V gene	clone size	J gene	CDR3 protein	CDR3 DNA
TRBD2	TRBV4-2	few	TRBJ2-1	CASSQDLRETYNEQFF	TGTGCCAGCAGCCAAGATTTGCGGGAGACCTACAATGAGCAGTTCTTC
TRBD1	TRBV5-1	NA	TRBJ2-7	CASSNGQGTYEQYF	TGCGCCAGCAGCAACGGACAGGGGACCTACGAGCAGTACTTC
TRBD2	TRBV2	NA	TRBJ2-7	CASRGLAGEQYF	TGTGCCAGCAGGGGACTAGCTGGCGAGCAGTACTTC
NA	TRBV27	NA	TRBJ2-4	CASTGPSNIQYF	TGTGCCAGCACAGGACCGTCAAACATTCAGTACTTC
NA	TRBV7-9	NA	TRBJ1-2	CASSPAGFLYGYTF	TGTGCCAGCAGCCCCGCCGGATTCCTCTATGGCTACACCTTC
TRBD2	TRBV6-2/TRBV6-3	once	TRBJ2-7	CASSSLLAGSSEQYF	TGTGCCAGCAGTTCCCTACTAGCGGGATCCAGCGAGCAGTACTTC
TRBD1	TRBV7-2	few	TRBJ2-7	CASSLHGSDRGYYEQYF	TGTGCCAGCAGCTTACACGGGTCGGACAGGGGGTATTACGAGCAGTACTTC
NA	TRBV28	NA	TRBJ2-7	CAGSSRPINSGPANLYEQYF	TGTGCCGGCAGTTCACGACCAATCAACTCAGGGCCCGCTAATCTCTACGAGCAGTACTTC
TRBD1	TRBV27	NA	TRBJ1-5	CASRIYRDRLYSNQPQHF	TGTGCCAGCAGAATATACCGGGACAGACTCTATAGCAATCAGCCCCAGCATTTT
TRBD2	TRBV7-6	NA	TRBJ2-1	CASTIGTSSDNEQFF	TGTGCCAGCACCATAGGGACTAGCTCGGATAATGAGCAGTTCTTC
NA	TRBV12-3/TRBV12-4	NA	TRBJ1-1	CVSTVGGSTEAFF	TGTGTCAGCACCGTAGGGGGGAGTACTGAAGCTTTCTTT
TRBD1	TRBV20-1	few	TRBJ2-7	CSGETGTATYEQYF	TGCAGTGGAGAGACCGGGACAGCGACCTACGAGCAGTACTTC
NA	TRBV7-9	few	TRBJ2-5	CASRQVETQYF	TGTGCCAGCAGGCAGGTGGAGACCCAGTACTTC
TRBD2	TRBV7-9	NA	TRBJ2-7	CASSTPREGDFSEQYF	TGTGCCAGCAGCACGCCTAGGGAGGGCGATTTCTCCGAGCAGTACTTC
NA	TRBV7-9	NA	TRBJ2-5	CASSLSFNIETQYF	TGTGCCAGCAGCTTATCGTTTAACATAGAGACCCAGTACTTC
TRBD1	TRBV13	NA	TRBJ1-1	CASSSGTGTEAFF	TGTGCCAGCAGCTCCGGGACAGGGACTGAAGCTTTCTTT
NA	TRBV7-9	NA	TRBJ2-3	CASSPDVLRADTQYF	TGTGCCAGCAGCCCCGATGTCCTCCGGGCAGATACGCAGTATTTT
NA	TRBV7-2	NA	TRBJ2-3	CTSSLETDTQYF	TGTACCAGCAGCTTAGAAACAGATACGCAGTATTTT
NA	TRBV6-1	NA	TRBJ2-5	CASTQTGWGEQYF	TGTGCCAGCACCCAAACAGGGTGGGGGGAACAGTACTTC
NA	TRBV29-1	NA	TRBJ2-7	CSVGQGKHEQYF	TGCAGCGTTGGGCAGGGAAAGCACGAGCAGTACTTC
NA	TRBV9	few	TRBJ1-4	CASTRGSTNEKLFF	TGTGCCAGCACTAGGGGCTCAACTAATGAAAAACTGTTTTTT
NA	TRBV12-3/TRBV12-4	few	TRBJ1-2	CASSFALLAGYTF	TGTGCCAGCAGTTTCGCCCTTCTCGCTGGCTACACCTTC
TRBD1	TRBV7-9	NA	TRBJ2-3	CASSLETGGADTQYF	TGTGCCAGCAGCTTAGAGACAGGGGGCGCGGATACGCAGTATTTT
NA	TRBV7-9	NA	TRBJ1-1	CASSASMNTEAFF	TGTGCCAGCAGCGCGTCGATGAACACTGAAGCTTTCTTT
NA	TRBV14	once	TRBJ2-7	CASSQDIPTYEQYF	TGTGCCAGCAGCCAAGATATCCCTACCTACGAGCAGTACTTC
TRBD1	TRBV4-3	NA	TRBJ2-1	CASSPRDRSNEQFF	TGCGCCAGCAGCCCCCGGGACAGGTCCAATGAGCAGTTCTTC
TRBD1	TRBV5-1	NA	TRBJ2-3	CASSLPGQGHTDTQYF	TGCGCCAGCAGCTTACCGGGACAGGGACACACAGATACGCAGTATTTT
TRBD1	TRBV7-9	few	TRBJ2-6	CASSLSRQGFAGANVLTF	TGTGCCAGCAGCTTAAGTCGACAGGGCTTCGCTGGGGCCAACGTCCTGACTTTC
TRBD2	TRBV12-5	few	TRBJ2-7	CASAESGSSYEQYF	TGTGCTAGCGCAGAGAGCGGGAGCTCCTACGAGCAGTACTTC
NA	TRBV7-9	NA	TRBJ2-3	CASSLIAPGKGGDTQYF	TGTGCCAGCAGCTTGATCGCCCCTGGAAAGGGAGGCGATACGCAGTATTTT
NA	TRBV7-9	NA	TRBJ2-7	CASSPRHSLEGGSSYEQYF	TGTGCCAGCAGCCCACGACATTCGCTGGAGGGGGGAAGCTCCTACGAGCAGTACTTC
TRBD2	TRBV14	NA	TRBJ2-5	CASSQDGPGGLAGKETQYF	TGTGCCAGCAGCCAAGACGGACCTGGCGGACTAGCGGGAAAGGAGACCCAGTACTTC
NA	TRBV11-1	NA	TRBJ2-5	CASSQTRTRVETQYF	TGTGCCAGCAGCCAAACCAGGACGCGAGTGGAGACCCAGTACTTC
NA	TRBV4-3	NA	TRBJ2-7	CASSQAAGSEYEQYF	TGCGCCAGCAGCCAAGCGGCAGGCTCGGAATACGAGCAGTACTTC
TRBD2	TRBV29-1	few	TRBJ2-7	CSVGGLAGHEQYF	TGCAGCGTTGGAGGACTAGCGGGGCACGAGCAGTACTTC
NA	TRBV9	NA	TRBJ2-4	CASSVGDHRSYERYF	TGTGCCAGCAGCGTAGGTGACCACCGATCCTACGAGCGGTACTTC
NA	TRBV12-3/TRBV12-4	NA	TRBJ2-7	CASSPAVGYEQYF	TGTGCCAGCAGCCCAGCTGTGGGTTACGAGCAGTACTTC
NA	TRBV21-1	NA	TRBJ2-4	CASSKRGRGQGEQYF	TGTGCCAGCAGCAAAAGGGGACGTGGACAAGGGGAGCAGTACTTC
NA	TRBV10-3	NA	TRBJ2-3	CAISDEHPSSTDTQYF	TGTGCCATCAGTGATGAGCATCCCTCTAGCACAGATACGCAGTATTTT
NA	TRBV7-2	NA	TRBJ2-7	CASSRLSSHEQYF	TGTGCCAGCAGCCGACTTAGCTCCCACGAGCAGTACTTC
NA	TRBV27	NA	TRBJ2-3	CASSLSVLETDTQYF	TGTGCCAGCAGTTTATCGGTACTCGAGACTGATACGCAGTATTTT
TRBD1	TRBV4-1	few	TRBJ2-3	CASSKRTGGTDTQYF	TGCGCCAGCAGCAAAAGGACAGGAGGCACAGATACGCAGTATTTT
TRBD2	TRBV5-1	few	TRBJ2-3	CASSPTPLAPRDTQYF	TGCGCCAGCAGCCCCACCCCACTAGCGCCCCGAGATACGCAGTATTTT
NA	TRBV20-1	NA	TRBJ1-6	CSARPWETGNSPLHF	TGCAGTGCTAGGCCTTGGGAGACAGGAAATTCACCCCTCCACTTT
NA	TRBV21-1	NA	TRBJ1-6	CASSKGVRGSGSPLHF	TGTGCCAGCAGCAAAGGTGTCAGGGGATCAGGTTCACCCCTCCACTTT
TRBD2	TRBV3-1	NA	TRBJ2-7	CASSNQDMGGVYEQYF	TGTGCCAGCAGCAACCAGGACATGGGGGGGGTTTACGAGCAGTACTTC
NA	TRBV2	few	TRBJ2-5	CASKSEGETQYF	TGTGCCAGCAAATCAGAGGGGGAGACCCAGTACTTC
TRBD1	TRBV2	NA	TRBJ1-1	CASRQGGGTATEAFF	TGTGCCAGCAGACAAGGGGGCGGCACGGCCACTGAAGCTTTCTTT
NA	TRBV7-4	NA	TRBJ2-7	CASSFKPRYEQYF	TGTGCCAGCAGCTTCAAACCTAGGTACGAGCAGTACTTC
NA	TRBV29-1	NA	TRBJ2-6	CSVEAFPGANVLTF	TGCAGCGTTGAGGCCTTTCCTGGGGCCAACGTCCTGACTTTC
NA	TRBV28	NA	TRBJ2-6	CASSSSLEGYAGANVLTF	TGTGCCAGCAGCTCCTCGTTAGAAGGGTACGCTGGGGCCAACGTCCTGACTTTC
NA	TRBV21-1	NA	TRBJ1-1	CASSKGTKDPFAEAFF	TGTGCCAGCAGCAAAGGAACCAAGGACCCCTTCGCTGAAGCTTTCTTT
NA	TRBV12-3/TRBV12-4	few	TRBJ1-2	CASSLAPGGYGYTF	TGTGCCAGCAGTTTAGCCCCGGGGGGCTATGGCTACACCTTC
NA	TRBV12-3/TRBV12-4	NA	TRBJ1-6	CASRALMVGPMTSPLHF	TGTGCCAGCAGGGCCCTTATGGTCGGACCAATGACCTCACCCCTCCACTTT
TRBD1	TRBV7-2	many	TRBJ2-5	CASSPGTAQETQYF	TGTGCCAGCAGCCCCGGGACAGCACAAGAGACCCAGTACTTC
NA	TRBV4-1	once	TRBJ1-1	CASSQEEGAEAFF	TGCGCCAGCAGCCAAGAAGAAGGGGCTGAAGCTTTCTTT
NA	TRBV6-5	NA	TRBJ2-7	CASSHPGPAYEQYF	TGTGCCAGCAGCCATCCGGGACCAGCCTACGAGCAGTACTTC